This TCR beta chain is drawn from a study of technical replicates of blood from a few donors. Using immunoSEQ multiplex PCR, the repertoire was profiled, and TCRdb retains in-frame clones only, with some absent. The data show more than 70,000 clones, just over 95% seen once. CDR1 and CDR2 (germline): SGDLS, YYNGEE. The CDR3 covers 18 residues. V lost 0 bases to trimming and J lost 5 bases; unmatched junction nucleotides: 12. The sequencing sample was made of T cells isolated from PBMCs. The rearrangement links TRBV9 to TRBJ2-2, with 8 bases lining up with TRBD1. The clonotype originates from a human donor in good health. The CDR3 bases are TGTGCCAGCAGCGTAGTAATCCTCAGGGGACAGGAGACCGGGGAGCTGTTTTTT. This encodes CASSVVILRGQETGELFF.